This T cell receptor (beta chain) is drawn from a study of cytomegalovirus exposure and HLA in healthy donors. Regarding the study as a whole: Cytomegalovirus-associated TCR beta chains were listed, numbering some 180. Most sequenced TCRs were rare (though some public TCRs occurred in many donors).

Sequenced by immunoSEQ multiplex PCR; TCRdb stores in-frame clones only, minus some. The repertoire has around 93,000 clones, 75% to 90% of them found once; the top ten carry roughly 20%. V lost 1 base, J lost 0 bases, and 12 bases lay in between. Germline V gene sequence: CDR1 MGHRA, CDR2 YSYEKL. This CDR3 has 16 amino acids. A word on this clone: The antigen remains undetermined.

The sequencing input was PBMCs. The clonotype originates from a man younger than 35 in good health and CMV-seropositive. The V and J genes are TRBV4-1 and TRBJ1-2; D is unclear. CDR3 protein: CASSQGGFLANYGYTF. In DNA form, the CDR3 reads TGCGCCAGCAGCCAAGGAGGTTTTCTAGCTAACTATGGCTACACCTTC.